The sequence of this TCR beta chain was determined in a study of OX40 agonist ivuxolimab in advanced cancers. The data were produced by immunoSEQ multiplex PCR, yet TCRdb's version contains in-frame clones alone and is incomplete. The sample contains about 91,000 clones, about 87% of which appear only once. Germline CDR1 is MNHEY and CDR2 is SMNVEV (reference sequence). The CDR3 spans 16 residues. J gave up 9 bases and V 5 bases, and 12 bases lay outside the gene matches. This sequence originates from an adult with an advanced solid tumor such as melanoma, head and neck, liver or kidney cancer. The sequencing here drew on CD4+ or CD8+ T cells sorted from blood, taken in a trial of the OX40 agonist ivuxolimab. The chain is built from TRBV27 and TRBJ2-1; 11 bases fit TRBD2. In DNA, the CDR3 is TGTGCCAGCAGTCCCCCGGCTAGCGGGAGGAGAGGTGAGCAGTTCTTC. Translated, it gives CASSPPASGRRGEQFF.